This is a list of T cell receptor beta chains from one sample in a study of cytomegalovirus exposure and HLA in healthy donors. Data came from immunoSEQ multiplex PCR; TCRdb stores just in-frame clones and leaves some out. In the table there are approximately 190,000 clones, around 86% of which are singletons. The sample comprised PBMCs. The receptors originated from a man aged 25 to 40 in good health and CMV-seronegative. Each CDR3 is given with its conserved first and last residue. The D gene is left open where the match is weak. Size is stated for part of the rows, as once, few or many counts, or as a class when the clone is expanded.

j_call v_call d_call clone_size cdr3_aa cdr3_nt
TRBJ2-1 TRBV9 TRBD2 - CASSPRGSGGANEQFF TGTGCCAGCAGCCCCCGAGGTAGCGGGGGGGCCAATGAGCAGTTCTTC
TRBJ1-4 TRBV5-1 TRBD1 - CASSPSTGGNEKLFF TGCGCCAGCAGCCCCTCGACAGGGGGTAATGAAAAACTGTTTTTT
TRBJ2-3 TRBV5-1 TRBD2 - CASSLRLAGGTDTQYF TGCGCCAGCAGCTTGAGACTAGCGGGGGGGACAGATACGCAGTATTTT
TRBJ2-5 TRBV7-9 TRBD2 - CASSPLRSGEYQETQYF TGTGCCAGCAGCCCTCTGAGGAGCGGGGAATACCAAGAGACCCAGTACTTC
TRBJ2-7 TRBV6-5 TRBD1 - CASSSRQGQQYF TGTGCCAGCAGTTCCCGACAGGGTCAGCAGTACTTC
TRBJ2-1 TRBV19 TRBD2 - CASTGLAGRVNEQFF TGTGCCAGTACCGGACTAGCGGGGAGGGTCAATGAGCAGTTCTTC
TRBJ2-4 TRBV7-2 - - CASSTQGGIENIQYF TGTGCCAGCAGCACCCAAGGAGGGATTGAAAACATTCAGTACTTC
TRBJ2-7 TRBV6-5 - - CASSYSRGSYEQYF TGTGCCAGCAGTTACTCCAGGGGTTCCTACGAGCAGTACTTC
TRBJ1-4 TRBV18 - - CASNRGANEKLFF TGTGCCAGCAACCGGGGGGCTAATGAAAAACTGTTTTTT
TRBJ1-2 TRBV5-1 TRBD1 once CASSSTPGQATYGYTF TGCGCCAGCAGCTCCACACCGGGACAGGCGACCTATGGCTACACCTTC
TRBJ1-2 TRBV28 TRBD1 - CATVRGQGAFSNYGYTF TGTGCCACCGTTCGGGGACAGGGGGCATTCTCTAACTATGGCTACACCTTC
TRBJ2-3 TRBV27 - - CASFTPRVGDTQYF TGTGCCAGCTTCACCCCTAGAGTAGGAGATACGCAGTATTTT
TRBJ2-5 TRBV4-3 - - CASSQDPPRLTSSRSETQYF TGCGCCAGCAGCCAAGACCCCCCTCGCTTAACTAGCTCCCGATCGGAGACCCAGTACTTC
TRBJ2-7 TRBV7-8 - - CASSLPSRGYSYEQYF TGTGCCAGCAGCTTACCCTCCCGGGGATACTCCTACGAGCAGTACTTC
TRBJ2-7 TRBV19 - - CASSKGDEQYF TGTGCCAGTAGTAAGGGAGACGAGCAGTACTTC
TRBJ1-5 TRBV6-1 - - CASSELGGARQPQHF TGTGCCAGCAGTGAACTTGGGGGGGCGCGACAGCCCCAGCATTTT
TRBJ1-2 TRBV6-5 TRBD1 - CASSQDRVNYGYTF TGTGCCAGCAGTCAGGACAGGGTTAACTATGGCTACACCTTC
TRBJ1-6 TRBV5-1 - - CASSNRQSPNSPLHF TGCGCCAGCAGCAATAGACAGAGCCCAAATTCACCCCTCCACTTT
TRBJ2-7 TRBV9 TRBD2 - CASSVVSGSFYEQYF TGTGCCAGCAGCGTAGTTAGCGGGAGTTTCTACGAGCAGTACTTC
TRBJ1-1 TRBV27 TRBD1 - CASSLSWGQNLEAFF TGTGCCAGCAGTTTATCTTGGGGACAGAATCTTGAAGCTTTCTTT
TRBJ2-2 TRBV4-1 - once CASSHVSGELFF TGCGCCAGCAGCCATGTATCCGGGGAGCTGTTTTTT
TRBJ1-1 TRBV5-1 - - CASSLQGNTEAFF TGCGCCAGCAGCTTGCAGGGGAACACTGAAGCTTTCTTT
TRBJ2-7 TRBV6-5 TRBD2 - CASSYFGGGNYEQYF TGTGCCAGCAGTTACTTTGGGGGGGGGAATTACGAGCAGTACTTC
TRBJ2-5 TRBV4-3 - - CASSQEGGNQETQYF TGCGCCAGCAGCCAAGAAGGAGGCAACCAAGAGACCCAGTACTTC
TRBJ2-7 TRBV7-9 TRBD1 - CASSQRGQGAWEQYF TGTGCCAGCAGCCAAAGGGGACAGGGGGCTTGGGAGCAGTACTTC
TRBJ2-7 TRBV5-1 - - CASSLLSGPSSYEQYF TGCGCCAGCAGCTTGCTGTCAGGGCCGAGCTCCTACGAGCAGTACTTC
TRBJ1-1 TRBV5-1 - - CASSPTAGLMNTEAFF TGCGCCAGCAGCCCAACGGCAGGTCTCATGAACACTGAAGCTTTCTTT
TRBJ1-5 TRBV7-9 TRBD1 - CASSLTGNSNQPQHF TGTGCCAGCAGCTTGACAGGGAATAGCAATCAGCCCCAGCATTTT
TRBJ2-5 TRBV6-6 - - CASSYSAETQYF TGTGCCAGCAGTTACTCAGCAGAGACCCAGTACTTC
TRBJ2-1 TRBV18 - - CASSPLPSLLMSEQFF TGTGCCAGCTCACCTCTTCCTAGTCTACTAATGAGTGAGCAGTTCTTC
TRBJ2-1 TRBV10-1 TRBD2 - CASSGRGGPNEQFF TGCGCCAGCAGTGGGCGGGGGGGCCCCAATGAGCAGTTCTTC
TRBJ2-1 TRBV7-2 - - CASSFVVRGNEQFF TGTGCCAGCAGCTTTGTAGTCCGGGGCAATGAGCAGTTCTTC
TRBJ2-7 TRBV19 TRBD1 - CASSIASGQGASEQYF TGTGCCAGTAGTATAGCTAGTGGGCAGGGGGCGAGTGAGCAGTACTTC
TRBJ1-1 TRBV30 TRBD1 once CAWRGTGDYVNTEAFF TGTGCCTGGAGAGGGACAGGGGATTATGTGAACACTGAAGCTTTCTTT
TRBJ2-3 TRBV2 - - CASRASTDTQYF TGTGCCAGCAGGGCAAGCACAGATACGCAGTATTTT
TRBJ1-2 TRBV4-2 TRBD1 - CASSQGQGVDGYTF TGTGCCAGCAGCCAGGGACAGGGGGTTGATGGCTACACCTTC
TRBJ2-7 TRBV4-1 - - CASSQVPSQASYEQYF TGCGCCAGCAGCCAAGTCCCTTCACAGGCCTCCTACGAGCAGTACTTC
TRBJ2-5 TRBV27 TRBD2 - CASSGSGRAEETQYF TGTGCCAGCAGTGGGAGCGGGAGGGCGGAGGAGACCCAGTACTTC
TRBJ1-2 TRBV19 TRBD1 - CASSNTPQGGSYGYTF TGTGCCAGTAGTAACACTCCACAGGGGGGGAGCTATGGCTACACCTTC
TRBJ2-7 TRBV28 - - CASSDQRPSSYEQYF TGTGCCAGCAGTGACCAGCGGCCCAGCTCCTACGAGCAGTACTTC
TRBJ2-7 TRBV29-1 TRBD1 - CSVVTVDRGYEQYF TGCAGCGTTGTAACCGTGGACAGGGGCTACGAGCAGTACTTC
TRBJ1-5 TRBV19 TRBD1 - CASSIPRDRGRGNQPQHF TGTGCCAGTAGTATCCCCCGGGACAGGGGGCGAGGGAATCAGCCCCAGCATTTT
TRBJ1-2 TRBV12-2 - - CASRLAEGPGCHGYTF TGTGCAAGTCGCTTAGCCGAGGGTCCCGGTTGTCATGGCTACACCTTC
TRBJ1-1 TRBV11-2 TRBD1 - CASSRTGVRFTEAFF TGTGCCAGCAGTCGGACAGGGGTACGGTTCACTGAAGCTTTCTTT
TRBJ2-7 TRBV6-5 TRBD1 - CASSTIGQGADQYF TGTGCCAGCAGTACGATCGGACAGGGGGCAGATCAGTACTTC
TRBJ2-2 TRBV27 TRBD1 - CASSKQGALRDTGELFF TGTGCCAGCAGTAAACAGGGGGCGCTTCGTGACACCGGGGAGCTGTTTTTT
TRBJ2-7 TRBV7-9 TRBD1 - CASSAAGQGSNEQYF TGTGCCAGCAGCGCAGCGGGACAGGGGTCGAACGAGCAGTACTTC
TRBJ2-7 TRBV29-1 TRBD1 - CSAWTGNSYEQYF TGCAGCGCTTGGACAGGCAACTCCTACGAGCAGTACTTC
TRBJ1-2 TRBV9 - once CASSVGQASNYGYTF TGTGCCAGCAGCGTAGGGCAGGCTAGCAACTATGGCTACACCTTC
TRBJ1-1 TRBV7-9 - - CASSPGTQNTEAFF TGTGCCAGCAGCCCCGGGACTCAAAACACTGAAGCTTTCTTT
TRBJ2-5 TRBV28 - - CASSVLQETQYF TGTGCCAGCAGTGTCCTCCAAGAGACCCAGTACTTC
TRBJ2-5 TRBV7-2 - - CASSPKDRRGETQYF TGTGCCAGCAGCCCAAAGGACAGGAGGGGCGAGACCCAGTACTTC
TRBJ2-3 TRBV2 TRBD2 - CASSLAGDTQYF TGTGCCAGCAGTCTAGCGGGAGATACGCAGTATTTT
TRBJ2-2 TRBV6-6 - - CASRSGTFNTGELFF TGTGCCAGCAGATCCGGGACATTTAACACCGGGGAGCTGTTTTTT
TRBJ2-7 TRBV6-6 TRBD1 - CASTGQALTYEQYF TGTGCCAGCACCGGACAGGCTCTCACCTACGAGCAGTACTTC
TRBJ1-1 TRBV28 TRBD1 once CASSSEGAYTEAFF TGTGCCAGCAGTTCGGAGGGGGCGTACACTGAAGCTTTCTTT
TRBJ2-2 TRBV27 - few CASSLLGSATNTGELFF TGTGCCAGCAGTTTACTAGGATCGGCTACGAACACCGGGGAGCTGTTTTTT
TRBJ2-6 TRBV7-9 TRBD1 - CASSYHETGVGANVLTF TGTGCCAGCAGCTACCACGAAACAGGGGTTGGGGCCAACGTCCTGACTTTC
TRBJ2-7 TRBV27 TRBD2 once CASIGLAGYEQYF TGTGCCAGCATCGGACTAGCGGGCTACGAGCAGTACTTC
TRBJ1-2 TRBV6-5 TRBD1 - CASSYVRGQVNYGYTF TGTGCCAGCAGTTACGTCAGGGGACAGGTTAACTATGGCTACACCTTC